Listed below are T cell receptor beta chains from one sample, sequenced in a study of blood T cell repertoires in COVID-19. The data were produced by immunoSEQ multiplex PCR, yet TCRdb's version contains in-frame clones alone and is incomplete. The repertoire has roughly 240,000 clones, approximately 82% of them found once; the top ten carry 1.5% to 2%. Sequencing was performed on peripheral blood. These receptors were obtained from a woman of 80 years or more with acute or convalescent COVID-19. Each CDR3 is given without its conserved first and last residue.

J gene	V gene	CDR3 protein
TRBJ2-1	TRBV20-1	SARDSDEQF
TRBJ1-2	TRBV5-6	ASSLAEGRGYGYT
TRBJ1-1	TRBV19	ASSRGRVEAF
TRBJ2-7	TRBV6-4	ANQTGQGYEQY
TRBJ2-5	TRBV25-1	ASKDRVEFSPQY
TRBJ2-1	TRBV4-3	ASSQGGRVRYNEQF
TRBJ1-3	TRBV7-9	ASSLLQGGGNTIY
TRBJ2-7	TRBV19	ASSDRGQGGLYEQY
TRBJ1-2	TRBV5-8	ASSWGRTSYGYT
TRBJ2-6	TRBV6-1	ASSDRQGSTVSGANVLT
TRBJ2-3	TRBV24-1	ATSQGGQGADTQY
TRBJ2-2	TRBV4-2	ASSLDRVSGELF
TRBJ2-2	TRBV21-1	ATPRLGLAGATNTGELF
TRBJ2-2	TRBV6-5	ASNTGGASGELF
TRBJ2-7	TRBV6-5	ASRQGIGNYEQY
TRBJ2-7	TRBV3-1/TRBV3-2	ASSPTGLSYEQY
TRBJ2-7	TRBV10-3	AISEFAIGTSGGYYEQY
TRBJ2-3	TRBV7-2	ASSSSGLAGGNTQY
TRBJ1-1	TRBV6-4	ASSDSGRANTEAF
TRBJ1-2	TRBV27	ASSSGLYGGGYT
TRBJ2-5	TRBV6-6	ASSYSGGQETQY
TRBJ2-5	TRBV6-2/TRBV6-3	ASSVAGETQY
TRBJ1-2	TRBV6-6	ASRFRTGSDGYT
TRBJ2-6	TRBV19	ASSEKGDMSGANVLT
TRBJ1-3	TRBV3-1/TRBV3-2	ASSRWDSCSGNTIY
TRBJ1-4	TRBV5-6	ASSLEGVTNEKLF
TRBJ2-1	TRBV5-8	ASSSRTSGRSNEQF
TRBJ2-1	TRBV14	ASSQSRGYNEQF
TRBJ1-6	TRBV18	ASSPLQGDSPLH
TRBJ2-7	TRBV7-6	ASSLAVGGNEQY
TRBJ1-2	TRBV5-3	ARSLHGQWGYGYT
TRBJ2-1	TRBV29-1	SVEDPREGYNEQF
TRBJ1-2	TRBV5-6	ASSLQRRTGRGYGYT
TRBJ2-2	TRBV2	ASSEGLPNTGELF
TRBJ2-2	TRBV7-2	ASSRTGTSATGELF
TRBJ1-4	TRBV11-2	ASSLGRNRGGNEKLF
TRBJ2-5	TRBV7-8	ASSSDRGGRETQY